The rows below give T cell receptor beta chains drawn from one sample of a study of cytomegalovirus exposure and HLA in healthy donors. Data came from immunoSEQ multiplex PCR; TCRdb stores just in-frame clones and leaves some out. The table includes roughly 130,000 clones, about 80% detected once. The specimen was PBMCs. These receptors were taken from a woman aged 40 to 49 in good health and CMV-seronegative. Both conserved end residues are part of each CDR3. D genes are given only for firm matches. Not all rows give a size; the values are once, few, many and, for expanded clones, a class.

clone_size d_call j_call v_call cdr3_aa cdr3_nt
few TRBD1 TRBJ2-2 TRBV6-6 CASKETGATGELFF TGTGCCAGCAAGGAGACAGGGGCCACCGGGGAGCTGTTTTTT
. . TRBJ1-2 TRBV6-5 CPSSLDRSQNYGYTF TGTCCCAGCAGCCTAGACAGGTCCCAGAACTATGGCTACACCTTC
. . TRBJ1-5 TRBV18 CASSPSGDGQPQHF TGTGCCAGCTCACCGTCAGGGGACGGTCAGCCCCAGCATTTT
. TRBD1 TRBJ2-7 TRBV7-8 CASSLEGTAGYEQYF TGTGCCAGCAGCTTAGAAGGGACAGCAGGGTACGAGCAGTACTTC
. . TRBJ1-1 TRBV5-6 CASSSQGPEAFF TGTGCCAGCAGTTCACAGGGACCTGAAGCTTTCTTT
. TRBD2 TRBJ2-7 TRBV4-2 CASSQEGGFVYEQYF TGTGCCAGCAGCCAAGAGGGGGGGTTCGTTTACGAGCAGTACTTC
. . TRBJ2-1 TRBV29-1 CSVVRQASSYNEQFF TGCAGCGTTGTCCGTCAGGCCAGCTCCTACAATGAGCAGTTCTTC
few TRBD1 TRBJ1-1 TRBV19 CATATGAPNEAFF TGTGCCACCGCAACAGGGGCCCCCAATGAAGCTTTCTTT
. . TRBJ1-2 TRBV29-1 CSVQDQNYGYTF TGCAGCGTTCAAGACCAGAACTATGGCTACACCTTC
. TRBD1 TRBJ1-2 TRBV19 CASSIRRGDAGGYGYTF TGTGCCAGTAGTATTCGCAGGGGGGACGCCGGGGGCTATGGCTACACCTTC
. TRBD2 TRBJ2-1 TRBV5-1 CASSLVTSGSGEQFF TGCGCCAGCAGCTTGGTGACTAGCGGGAGCGGTGAGCAGTTCTTC
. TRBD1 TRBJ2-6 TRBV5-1 CASSNRDRYSGANVLTF TGCGCCAGCAGCAACCGGGACAGGTACTCTGGGGCCAACGTCCTGACTTTC
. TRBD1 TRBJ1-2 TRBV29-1 CSVEKDRASGYTF TGCAGCGTTGAAAAGGACAGGGCTAGTGGCTACACCTTC
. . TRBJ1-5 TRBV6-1 CASSDDGLLNQPQHF TGTGCCAGCAGTGATGACGGACTGCTCAATCAGCCCCAGCATTTT
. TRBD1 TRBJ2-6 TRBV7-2 CASSSQGARGANVLTF TGTGCCAGCAGCTCTCAGGGGGCCAGAGGGGCCAACGTCCTGACTTTC
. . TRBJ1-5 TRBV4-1 CASSQVSSLNQPQHF TGCGCCAGCAGTCAGGTGAGCAGCCTCAATCAGCCCCAGCATTTT
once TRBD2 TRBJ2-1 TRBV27 CASSLTAGGPHEQFF TGTGCCAGCAGTTTAACCGCGGGGGGTCCCCATGAGCAGTTCTTC
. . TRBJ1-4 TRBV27 CASSPREGEEKLFF TGTGCCAGCAGTCCACGGGAGGGGGAGGAAAAACTGTTTTTT
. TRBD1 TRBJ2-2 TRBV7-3 CASSATGGNTGELFF TGTGCCAGCAGTGCTACAGGGGGGAACACCGGGGAGCTGTTTTTT
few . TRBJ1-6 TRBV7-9 CASSLGRAENSPLHF TGTGCCAGCAGCCTCGGCAGGGCGGAAAATTCACCCCTCCACTTT
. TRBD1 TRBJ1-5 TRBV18 CASSPWGQGNQPQHF TGTGCCAGCTCACCATGGGGACAGGGGAATCAGCCCCAGCATTTT
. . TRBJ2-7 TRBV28 CASSPGSDEQYF TGTGCCAGCAGCCCGGGGTCGGACGAGCAGTACTTC
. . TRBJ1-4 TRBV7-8 CASRPSGATNEKLFF TGTGCCAGCAGGCCTAGCGGGGCAACTAATGAAAAACTGTTTTTT
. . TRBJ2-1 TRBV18 CASSPAVAANNEQFF TGTGCCAGCTCACCAGCGGTAGCGGCGAACAATGAGCAGTTCTTC
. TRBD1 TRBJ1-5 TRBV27 CASRGTGLSNQPQHF TGTGCCAGCAGAGGGACAGGCCTTAGCAATCAGCCCCAGCATTTT
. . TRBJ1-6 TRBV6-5 CASSYASDSPLHF TGTGCCAGCAGTTACGCTTCGGATTCACCCCTCCACTTT
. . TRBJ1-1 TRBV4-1 CASTLDTQNTEAFF TGCGCCAGCACCTTGGACACCCAGAACACTGAAGCTTTCTTT
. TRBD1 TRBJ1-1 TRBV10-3 CAIRGTENTEAFF TGTGCCATCAGGGGGACAGAAAACACTGAAGCTTTCTTT
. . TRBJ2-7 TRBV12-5 CASGLDRVRYF TGTGCTAGTGGTTTGGACCGAGTCCGGTACTTC
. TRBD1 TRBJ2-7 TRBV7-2 CASRQGDLWEQYF TGTGCCAGCCGACAGGGAGATTTGTGGGAGCAGTACTTC
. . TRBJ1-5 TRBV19 CASSMGAGNQPQHF TGTGCCAGTAGTATGGGGGCAGGCAATCAGCCCCAGCATTTT
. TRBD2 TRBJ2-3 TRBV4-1 CASSQEGRGITDTQYF TGCGCCAGCAGCCAAGAGGGGAGGGGCATCACAGATACGCAGTATTTT
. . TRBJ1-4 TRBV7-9 CASSSASHEKLFF TGTGCCAGCAGCTCCGCCAGTCATGAAAAACTGTTTTTT
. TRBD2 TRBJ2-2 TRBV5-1 CASSFGRLANTGELFF TGCGCCAGCAGCTTTGGTCGACTAGCTAACACCGGGGAGCTGTTTTTT
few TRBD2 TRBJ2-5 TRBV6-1 CASTPVGRGQGTQYF TGTGCCAGCACCCCAGTTGGGAGGGGTCAGGGGACCCAGTACTTC
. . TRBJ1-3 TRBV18 CASSPGTRNTIYF TGTGCCAGCTCACCGGGGACTCGAAACACCATATATTTT
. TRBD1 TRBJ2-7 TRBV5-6 CASSSTGLDEQYF TGTGCCAGCAGCTCGACAGGGTTGGACGAGCAGTACTTC
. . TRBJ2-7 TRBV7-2 CASSSPTSTYEQYF TGTGCCAGCAGCTCCCCGACTAGTACCTACGAGCAGTACTTC
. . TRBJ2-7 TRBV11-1 CASSSYGGSPYEQYF TGTGCCAGCAGCTCCTATGGGGGGTCCCCCTACGAGCAGTACTTC
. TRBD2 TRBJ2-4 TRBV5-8 CASSLRGGLAKNIQYF TGTGCCAGCAGCTTGCGGGGGGGATTAGCCAAAAACATTCAGTACTTC
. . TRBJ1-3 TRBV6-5 CASENLSGNTIYF TGTGCCAGCGAGAACCTCTCTGGAAACACCATATATTTT
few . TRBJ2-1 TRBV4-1 CASSNGDEQFF TGCGCCAGCTCTAACGGGGATGAGCAGTTCTTC
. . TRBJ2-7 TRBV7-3 CASSVSVKDEQYF TGTGCCAGCAGCGTTAGCGTTAAGGACGAGCAGTACTTC
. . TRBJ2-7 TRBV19 CASSIRGYEQYF TGTGCCAGTAGTATAAGGGGGTACGAGCAGTACTTC
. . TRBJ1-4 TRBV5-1 CASSSTGKSNEKLFF TGCGCCAGCAGCTCTACAGGGAAATCTAATGAAAAACTGTTTTTT
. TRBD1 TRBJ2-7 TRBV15 CATSRGPGQPPYEQYF TGTGCCACCAGCAGAGGTCCGGGACAGCCTCCCTACGAGCAGTACTTC